The next 23 T cell receptor beta chains were all read from a single sample in a study of Graves' ophthalmopathy and Graves' hyperthyroidism. Amplifying from RNA transcripts, the study obtained TCR beta CDR3 regions. After a first-round RT-PCR with HTBI primers, a second-round multiplex PCR was run. TCRdb recomputed calls from the multiplex PCR reads with MiXCR, one row per CDR3 protein. The data hold almost 750,000 distinct CDR3 sequences, with approximately 40% observed a single time. The source material was peripheral blood. The receptors here all came from an adult man with Graves' ophthalmopathy.

With regard to this clonotype: Since the CDR3 does not end with the conserved phenylalanine or tryptophan, this likely comes from a read error. V is TRBV6-5 and J is TRBJ1-6; no clear D gene. The CDR3 runs to 12 residues. Trimming removed 4 bases from V and 9 bases from J, with 7 bases in between. Germline CDR1 is MNHEY and CDR2 is SVGAGI. DNA of the CDR3: TGTGCCAGCAGTTTCAAATTTTCACCCCTCCACTCT. Translating gives CASSFKFSPLHS.

This clonotype was counted once. J is TRBJ1-2 and V is TRBV7-9; D possibly corresponds to TRBD1 (5 bases). The CDR3 consists of 14 residues. Per the germline V gene, CDR1 is SEHNR and CDR2 is FQNEAQ (reference sequence). Trimming took off 5 bases at V and 4 bases at J, with 14 bases between the two ends. CDR3 nucleotides: TGTGCCAGCAGCGTTGAAGCGACAGTCTATGGCTACACCTTC. It encodes CASSVEATVYGYTF.

The gene calls are TRBV10-3 and TRBJ2-5; 13 bases fit TRBD2. Germline V lookup: CDR1 ENHRY, CDR2 SYGVKD. The junction had 2 bases not matched to a gene; V was cut back by 10 bases and J by 0 bases. This CDR3 has 14 amino acids. The CDR3 here is CARLAGGHQETQYF. The DNA of the CDR3 is TGTGCCAGACTAGCGGGAGGTCACCAAGAGACCCAGTACTTC.

A single count supports this clonotype. This chain links TRBV20-1 with TRBJ1-1, with TRBD1 as a possible D gene (5 bases). Germline V gives CDR1 DFQATT, CDR2 SNEGSKA (reference sequence). V dropped 3 bases and J dropped 6 bases, with 17 bases sitting between them. This CDR3 is 14 amino acids long. The CDR3 loop reads CSASNGWGFSEAFF. DNA of the CDR3: TGCAGTGCTAGTAACGGGTGGGGGTTTTCTGAAGCTTTCTTT.

This sequence joins TRBV4-3 and TRBJ1-5, with 9 bases that match TRBD1. Germline loops: CDR1 LGHNA, CDR2 YSLEER. V shed 0 bases, J shed 7 bases, and the junction held 7 bases outside the gene matches. This CDR3 comprises 16 residues. CDR3 amino acids: CASSQDWGQGGQPQHF. CDR3 bases: TGCGCCAGCAGCCAAGATTGGGGACAGGGAGGACAGCCCCAGCATTTT.

A few counts support this clonotype. CDR3 residues: CSARLDINYGYTF. The CDR3, as DNA: TGCAGTGCTAGACTGGATATTAACTATGGCTACACCTTC. This chain uses TRBV20-1 with TRBJ1-2; D call uncertain. Germline assignment: CDR1 DFQATT and CDR2 SNEGSKA (reference sequence). The CDR3 totals 13 residues. V lost 2 bases and J 1 base, leaving 8 bases between the germline ends.

There are many counts of this clonotype. The rearrangement joins TRBV2 to TRBJ1-2; a possible D gene is TRBD1 (5 bases). V dropped 3 bases and J dropped 2 bases, with 16 bases sitting between them. The CDR3 length is 16 residues. CDR1 and CDR2 from the germline V gene are SNHLY and FYNNEI. The DNA of the CDR3 is TGTGCCAGCAGTGATTGGCGGGGGAATCTGAACTATGGCTACACCTTC. Translation gives CASSDWRGNLNYGYTF.

This clonotype was seen a handful of times. The gene calls are TRBV20-1 and TRBJ1-2; the D gene is possibly TRBD1 (6 bases). The length of the CDR3 is 13 residues. Trimming cost V 0 bases and J 2 bases, with 7 bases left between them. Germline values: CDR1 DFQATT, CDR2 SNEGSKA (reference sequence). In nucleotides, the CDR3 is TGCAGTGCTAGAGAACAGGGAAACTATGGCTACACCTTC. It codes for CSAREQGNYGYTF.

This clonotype was detected ten times or more. J is TRBJ1-1 and V is TRBV7-8; unclear D gene. The CDR3 extends over 13 amino acids. Trimming shortened V by 7 bases and J by 8 bases, and 17 bases separated the two germline ends. Looked up from germline, CDR1 is SGHVS and CDR2 is FQNEAQ. CDR3 nucleotides: TGTGCCAGCAAATCAAGCGATGGATTAGAAGCTTTCTTT. Its translation is CASKSSDGLEAFF. Together with reference TRBV7-8 and TRBJ1-1, the CDR3 gives the full variable domain: GAGVSQSPRYKVAKRGQDVALRCDPISGHVSLFWYQQALGQGPEFLTYFQNEAQLDKSGLPSDRFFAERPEGSVSTLKIQRTQQEDSAVYLCASKSSDGLEAFFGQGTRLTVV.

This clonotype has ten or more counts. The chain joins TRBV5-1 to TRBJ1-2; 8 nucleotides match TRBD1. The junction had 4 bases not matched to a gene; V was cut back by 0 bases and J by 3 bases. The length of the CDR3 is 15 residues. CDR1 is SGHRS, CDR2 YFSETQ, per germline. The CDR3, as DNA: TGCGCCAGCAGCTTGGGACAGGGGAAAGACTATGGCTACACCTTC. This encodes CASSLGQGKDYGYTF. Full variable domain (rest looked up from reference TRBV5-1 and TRBJ1-2): KAGVTQTPRYLIKTRGQQVTLSCSPISGHRSVSWYQQTPGQGLQFLFEYFSETQRNKGNFPGRFSGRQFSNSRSEMNVSTLELGDSALYLCASSLGQGKDYGYTFGSGTRLTVV.

This clonotype showed up many times. This chain links TRBV11-2 with TRBJ1-2; 9 positions match TRBD1. The CDR3 is made up of 13 amino acids. V was pared by 6 bases and J by 6 bases, with 5 bases of the junction left unmatched. Germline V gene data show CDR1 as SGHAT and CDR2 as FQNNGV. CDR3 sequence reads: CASSLDRGHGYTF. CDR3 nucleotide sequence: TGTGCCAGCAGTCTGGACAGGGGACATGGCTACACCTTC.

The chain couples TRBV29-1 to TRBJ2-2, with TRBD1 matching over 9 bases. This CDR3 has 15 amino acids. Germline V gene sequence: CDR1 SQVTM, CDR2 ANQGSEA. V shed 6 bases and J 6 bases; nucleotides not matched to a gene: 11. The CDR3 loop reads CSVERQGGVSGELFF. The CDR3, as DNA: TGCAGCGTCGAAAGACAGGGGGGAGTATCCGGGGAGCTGTTTTTT.

V is TRBV10-3 and J is TRBJ1-1; D is uncertain. Germline CDR1 reads ENHRY; CDR2 reads SYGVKD. The CDR3 is made up of 12 amino acids. Trimming took 5 bases from V and 5 from J, leaving 9 bases between them. CDR3 amino acids: CAISSFRTEAFF. CDR3 bases: TGTGCCATCAGTTCGTTCCGTACTGAAGCTTTCTTT.

V and J are TRBV10-3 and TRBJ2-6; D gene unclear. Germline assignment: CDR1 ENHRY and CDR2 SYGVKD. Trimming took 0 bases from V and 9 from J, leaving 6 bases between them. There are 13 residues in the CDR3. This CDR3 is CAISESDGNVLTF. For the CDR3, the DNA is TGTGCCATCAGTGAGTCCGACGGCAACGTCCTGACTTTC.

This sequence joins TRBV11-2 and TRBJ2-7, with 7 bases that match TRBD1. The V segment lost 3 bases and the J segment 3 bases; nucleotides outside the gene matches: 5. This CDR3 is built from 14 residues. Germline V gives CDR1 SGHAT, CDR2 FQNNGV. This CDR3 reads CASSFYRGDYEQYF. The CDR3 DNA sequence: TGTGCCAGCAGCTTTTACAGGGGTGACTACGAGCAGTACTTC.

The table lists this clonotype with many counts. The chain recombines TRBV29-1 with TRBJ1-2; no definite D call. CDR1 is SQVTM and CDR2 is ANQGSEA in the germline V gene. Trimming shortened V by 4 bases and J by 0 bases, and 9 bases separated the two germline ends. The CDR3 is made up of 13 amino acids. The CDR3 protein is CSVVALANYGYTF. Here the CDR3 DNA reads TGCAGCGTTGTGGCCCTAGCTAACTATGGCTACACCTTC.

Ten or more counts support this clonotype. The rearrangement joins TRBV19 to TRBJ1-4; D may be TRBD1 (5 bases). Germline V CDR1 and CDR2: LNHDA, SQIVND (reference sequence). V gave up 2 bases and J gave up 2 bases, with 9 bases separating them. The CDR3 covers 15 residues. The chain's CDR3 is CASSISAGTNEKLFF. CDR3 sequence (DNA): TGTGCCAGTAGTATATCGGCAGGGACTAATGAAAAACTGTTTTTT. The variable domain in full, with the rest retrieved from reference TRBV19 and TRBJ1-4, is DGGITQSPKYLFRKEGQNVTLSCEQNLNHDAMYWYRQDPGQGLRLIYYSQIVNDFQKGDIAEGYSVSREKKESFPLTVTSAQKNPTAFYLCASSISAGTNEKLFFGSGTQLSVL.

The table lists this clonotype with many counts. The genes are TRBV9 and TRBJ2-7, with D tentatively TRBD1 (6 bases). Per the germline V gene, CDR1 is SGDLS and CDR2 is YYNGEE. CDR3 length equals 14 residues. The V gene lost 2 bases and the J gene lost 5 bases, with 14 bases spanning the gap. DNA for the CDR3: TGTGCCAGCAGCGTCGACAGGAGCAGCGACGAGCAGTACTTC. Its protein product is CASSVDRSSDEQYF.

This chain uses TRBV19 with TRBJ1-1, with D unclear. V was clipped by 0 bases and J by 1 base, with 15 bases between them. The CDR3 runs to 17 residues. Germline CDR1 and CDR2: LNHDA and SQIVND (reference sequence). The CDR3 spells CASSIDRLGRANTEAFF. In DNA form, the CDR3 reads TGTGCCAGTAGTATAGATCGGTTAGGGCGGGCGAACACTGAAGCTTTCTTT.

This clonotype was counted a few times. The V and J genes are TRBV13 and TRBJ2-7, with 7 bases identical to TRBD1. J lost 0 bases, V lost 5 bases, and 7 bases had no gene match. The CDR3 sequence is 15 residues long. The germline gives CDR1 PRHDT, CDR2 FYEKMQ (reference sequence). The CDR3 spells CASSRPQGSSYEQYF. The CDR3 DNA reads as TGTGCCAGCAGCCGCCCACAGGGGAGCTCCTACGAGCAGTACTTC.

The chain uses TRBV20-1 and TRBJ1-3; 9 nucleotides align to TRBD1. The CDR3 sequence is 17 residues long. Per the germline V gene, CDR1 is DFQATT and CDR2 is SNEGSKA (reference sequence). After removal of 0 bases from V and 8 bases from J, the junction contained 14 bases not matched to a gene. CDR3 protein: CSARDGTGFVCLDTIYF. In DNA, the CDR3 is TGCAGTGCTAGAGATGGGACAGGGTTTGTTTGTCTAGACACCATATATTTT.

The genes are TRBV7-9 and TRBJ2-2, with 12 bases aligning to TRBD2. V lost 5 bases to trimming and J lost 4 bases; unmatched junction nucleotides: 8. The CDR3 has 17 residues. The germline V gene has CDR1 SEHNR and CDR2 FQNEAQ (reference sequence). CDR3 loop: CASSPGLAGTSTGELFF. The CDR3 DNA sequence: TGTGCCAGCAGCCCCGGACTAGCGGGAACGAGCACCGGGGAGCTGTTTTTT.

Here the CDR3 DNA reads TGTGCCAGCAGCGTTGGCAGCCTCAATCAGCCCCAGCATTTT. Encoded protein: CASSVGSLNQPQHF. The J gene is TRBJ1-5, the V gene TRBV12-3 or TRBV12-4, with D unclear. The CDR3 runs 14 residues. The germline V and J ends were trimmed by 6 bases and 3 bases, with 12 bases remaining between them.